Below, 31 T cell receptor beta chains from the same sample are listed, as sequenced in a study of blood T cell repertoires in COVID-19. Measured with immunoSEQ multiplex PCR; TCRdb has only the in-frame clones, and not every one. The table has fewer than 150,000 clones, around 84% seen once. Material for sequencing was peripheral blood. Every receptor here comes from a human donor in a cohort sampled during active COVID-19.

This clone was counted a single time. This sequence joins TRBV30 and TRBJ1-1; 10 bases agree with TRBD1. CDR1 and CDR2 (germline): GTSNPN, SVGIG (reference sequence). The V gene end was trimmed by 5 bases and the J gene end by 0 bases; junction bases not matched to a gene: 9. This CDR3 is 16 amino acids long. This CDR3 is CAWSLGTGAMNTEAFF. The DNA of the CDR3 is TGTGCCTGGTCCCTGGGGACAGGGGCTATGAACACTGAAGCTTTCTTT.

CDR3 DNA sequence: TGTGCCAGCAGCTTGGGGCCCAATCTGCGGAGCAATCAGCCCCAGCATTTT. Translating it yields CASSLGPNLRSNQPQHF. The V and J genes are TRBV5-6 and TRBJ1-5; no firm D call. The germline V gene encodes CDR1 SGHDT and CDR2 YYEEEE. CDR3 length: 17 residues. Trimming took 0 bases from V and 1 from J, leaving 14 bases between them.

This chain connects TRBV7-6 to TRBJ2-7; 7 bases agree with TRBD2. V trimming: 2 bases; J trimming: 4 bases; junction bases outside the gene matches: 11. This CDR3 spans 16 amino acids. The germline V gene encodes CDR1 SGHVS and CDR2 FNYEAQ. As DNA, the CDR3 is TGTGCCAGCAGCTTAAGGCCTTGGGGGGGTTCATACGAGCAGTACTTC. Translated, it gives CASSLRPWGGSYEQYF. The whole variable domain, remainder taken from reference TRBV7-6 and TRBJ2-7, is GAGVSQSPRYKVTKRGQDVALRCDPISGHVSLYWYRQALGQGPEFLTYFNYEAQQDKSGLPNDRFSAERPEGSISTLTIQRTEQRDSAMYRCASSLRPWGGSYEQYFGPGTRLTVT.

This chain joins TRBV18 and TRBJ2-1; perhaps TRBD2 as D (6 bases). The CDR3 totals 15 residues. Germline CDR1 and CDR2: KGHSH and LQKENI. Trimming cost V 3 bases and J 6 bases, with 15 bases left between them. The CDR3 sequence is CASSPVRERGNEQFF. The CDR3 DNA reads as TGTGCCAGCTCACCGGTACGGGAGAGGGGCAATGAGCAGTTCTTC.

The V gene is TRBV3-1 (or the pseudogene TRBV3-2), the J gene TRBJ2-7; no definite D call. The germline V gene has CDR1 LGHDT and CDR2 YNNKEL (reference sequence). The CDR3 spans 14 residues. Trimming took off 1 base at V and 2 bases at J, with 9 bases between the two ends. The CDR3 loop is CASSQGNLPYEQYF. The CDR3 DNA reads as TGTGCCAGCAGCCAAGGTAATCTCCCCTACGAGCAGTACTTC.

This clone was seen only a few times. The CDR3 region has the DNA TGTGCCAGCAGCATCCGAGGGGGCTCCTATAATTCACCCCTCCACTTT. Residues: CASSIRGGSYNSPLHF. The J gene is TRBJ1-6, the V gene TRBV21-1; the table gives TRBD1 as D, unverified against the DNA. TRBV21-1 is deemed a pseudogene. This CDR3 is 16 amino acids long.

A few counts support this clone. This CDR3 reads CATSRRTSGDNEQFF. CDR3 DNA: TGTGCCACCAGCAGAAGGACTAGCGGCGACAATGAGCAGTTCTTC. V gene TRBV15 combines with J gene TRBJ2-1; 10 positions agree with TRBD2. The CDR3 is 15 residues long. The V and J ends lost 2 bases and 5 bases, in that order; junction bases with no gene match: 3. Germline CDR1 LNHNV, CDR2 YYDKDF (reference sequence).

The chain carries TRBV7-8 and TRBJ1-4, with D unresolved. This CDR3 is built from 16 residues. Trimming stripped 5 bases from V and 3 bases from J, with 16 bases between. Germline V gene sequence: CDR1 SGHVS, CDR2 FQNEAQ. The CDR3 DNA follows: TGTGCCAGCAGCCCCGGGTCCGAATGGGCTAATGAAAAACTGTTTTTT. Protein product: CASSPGSEWANEKLFF. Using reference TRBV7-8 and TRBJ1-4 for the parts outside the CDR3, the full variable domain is GAGVSQSPRYKVAKRGQDVALRCDPISGHVSLFWYQQALGQGPEFLTYFQNEAQLDKSGLPSDRFFAERPEGSVSTLKIQRTQQEDSAVYLCASSPGSEWANEKLFFGSGTQLSVL.

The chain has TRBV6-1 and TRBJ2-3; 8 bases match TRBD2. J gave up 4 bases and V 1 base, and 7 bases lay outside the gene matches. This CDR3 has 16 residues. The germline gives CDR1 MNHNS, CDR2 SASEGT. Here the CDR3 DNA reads TGTGCCAGCAGTGAAGGAGCGGGAGAAGGCGCAGATACGCAGTATTTT. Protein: CASSEGAGEGADTQYF.

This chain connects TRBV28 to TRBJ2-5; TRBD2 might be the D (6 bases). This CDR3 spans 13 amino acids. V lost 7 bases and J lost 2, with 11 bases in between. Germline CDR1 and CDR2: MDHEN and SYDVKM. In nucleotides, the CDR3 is TGTGCCAGCACTCTCAGCGGGCAAGAGACCCAGTACTTC. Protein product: CASTLSGQETQYF.

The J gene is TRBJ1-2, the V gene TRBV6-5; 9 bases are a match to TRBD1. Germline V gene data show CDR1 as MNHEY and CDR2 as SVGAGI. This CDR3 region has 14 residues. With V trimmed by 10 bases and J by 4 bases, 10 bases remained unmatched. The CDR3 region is CATTLRQGGYGYTF. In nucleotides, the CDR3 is TGTGCCACCACCCTTAGACAGGGGGGCTATGGCTACACCTTC.

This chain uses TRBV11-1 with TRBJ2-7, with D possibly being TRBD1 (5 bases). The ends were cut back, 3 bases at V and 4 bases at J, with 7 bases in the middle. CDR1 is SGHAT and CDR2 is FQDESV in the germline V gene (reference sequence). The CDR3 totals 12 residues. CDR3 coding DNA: TGTGCCAGCAGCTTTAGGGGTTACGAGCAGTACTTC. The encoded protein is CASSFRGYEQYF.

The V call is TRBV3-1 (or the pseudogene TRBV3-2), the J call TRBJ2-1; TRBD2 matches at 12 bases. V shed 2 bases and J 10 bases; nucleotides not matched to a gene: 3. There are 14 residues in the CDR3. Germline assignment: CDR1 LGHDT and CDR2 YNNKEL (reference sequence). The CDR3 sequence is CASSQLAGGLEQFF. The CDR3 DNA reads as TGTGCCAGCAGCCAACTAGCGGGGGGGTTGGAGCAGTTCTTC.

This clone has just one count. The CDR3 coding sequence is TGTGCCAGTATAGGACAGGGCAGCTATGGCTACACCTTC. This gives the protein CASIGQGSYGYTF. The rearrangement uses TRBV2 and TRBJ1-2; 8 nucleotides align to TRBD1. The ends lost 9 bases at V and 4 bases at J; junction bases unmatched: 7. This CDR3 has 13 amino acids. Germline CDR1 SNHLY, CDR2 FYNNEI.

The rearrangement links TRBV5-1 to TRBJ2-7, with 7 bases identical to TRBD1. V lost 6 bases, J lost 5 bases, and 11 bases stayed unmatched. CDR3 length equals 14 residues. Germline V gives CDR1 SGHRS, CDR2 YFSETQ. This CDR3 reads CASTLEGAWDEQYF. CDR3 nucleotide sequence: TGCGCCAGCACCCTAGAGGGGGCTTGGGACGAGCAGTACTTC.

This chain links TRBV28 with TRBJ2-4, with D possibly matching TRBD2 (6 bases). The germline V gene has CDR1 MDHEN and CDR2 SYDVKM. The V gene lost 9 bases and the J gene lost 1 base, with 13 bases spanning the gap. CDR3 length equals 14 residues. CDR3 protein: CASSRELAKNIQYF. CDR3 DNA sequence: TGTGCCAGTTCCCGGGAGTTGGCCAAAAACATTCAGTACTTC.

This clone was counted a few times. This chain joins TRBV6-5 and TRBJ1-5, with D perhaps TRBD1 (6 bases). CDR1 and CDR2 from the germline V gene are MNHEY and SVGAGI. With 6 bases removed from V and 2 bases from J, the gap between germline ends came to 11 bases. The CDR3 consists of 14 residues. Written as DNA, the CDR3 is TGTGCCAGCAGGGGAGGGGGAGGCAATCAGCCCCAGCATTTT. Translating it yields CASRGGGGNQPQHF.

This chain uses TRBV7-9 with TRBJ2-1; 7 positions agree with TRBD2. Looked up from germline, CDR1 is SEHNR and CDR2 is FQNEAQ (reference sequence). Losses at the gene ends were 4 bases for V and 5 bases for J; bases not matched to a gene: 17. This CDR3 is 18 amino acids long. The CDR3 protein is CASSWHVFGGRAHNEQFF. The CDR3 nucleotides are TGTGCCAGCAGCTGGCACGTCTTCGGCGGGAGAGCTCACAATGAGCAGTTCTTC.

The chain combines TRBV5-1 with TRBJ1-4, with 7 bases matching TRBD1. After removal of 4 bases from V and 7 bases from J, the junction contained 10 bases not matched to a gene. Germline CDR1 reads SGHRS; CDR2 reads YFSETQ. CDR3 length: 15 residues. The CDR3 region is CASSGLQGSGEKLFF. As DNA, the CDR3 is TGCGCCAGCAGCGGACTACAGGGGTCGGGTGAAAAACTGTTTTTT.

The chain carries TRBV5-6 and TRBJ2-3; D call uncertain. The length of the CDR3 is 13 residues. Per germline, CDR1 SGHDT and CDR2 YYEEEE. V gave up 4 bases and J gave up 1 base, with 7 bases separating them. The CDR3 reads CASSPQRTDTQYF. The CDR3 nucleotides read TGTGCCAGCAGCCCACAGCGCACAGATACGCAGTATTTT.

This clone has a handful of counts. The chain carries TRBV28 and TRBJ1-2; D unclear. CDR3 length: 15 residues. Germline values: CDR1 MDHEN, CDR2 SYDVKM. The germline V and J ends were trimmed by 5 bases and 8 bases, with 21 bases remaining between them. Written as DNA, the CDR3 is TGTGCCAGCAGTCCACCGGACGACGGACTCCGGGGCTACACCTTC. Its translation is CASSPPDDGLRGYTF.

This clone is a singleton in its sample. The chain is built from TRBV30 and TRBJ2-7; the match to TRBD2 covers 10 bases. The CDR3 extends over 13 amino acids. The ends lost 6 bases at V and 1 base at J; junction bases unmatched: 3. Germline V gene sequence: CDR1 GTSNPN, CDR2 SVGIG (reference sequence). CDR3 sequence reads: CACRTSGSYEQYF. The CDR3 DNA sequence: TGTGCCTGCCGGACTAGCGGATCCTACGAGCAGTACTTC.

The CDR3 spells CASSKLREQYF. As DNA, the CDR3 is TGTGCCAGCAGCAAATTGCGGGAGCAGTACTTC. The V and J genes are TRBV7-9 and TRBJ2-7; D ambiguous. V dropped 5 bases and J dropped 7 bases, with 9 bases sitting between them. This CDR3 comprises 11 residues. The germline CDR1 and CDR2 sequences are SEHNR and FQNEAQ (reference sequence).

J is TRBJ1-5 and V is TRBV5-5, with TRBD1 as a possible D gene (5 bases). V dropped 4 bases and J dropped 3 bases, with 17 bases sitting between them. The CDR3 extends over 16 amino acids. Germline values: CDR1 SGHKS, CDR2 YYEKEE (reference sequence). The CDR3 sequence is CASSPRLGQYNQPQHF. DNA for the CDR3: TGTGCCAGCAGCCCCCGCTTGGGGCAGTACAATCAGCCCCAGCATTTT.

CDR3 DNA: TGTGCCAGCAGTGAAGCCGGGAGGGGTGGAGGGAAAAAACTGTTTTTT. Translated: CASSEAGRGGGKKLFF. The chain has TRBV6-1 and TRBJ1-4; D possibly corresponds to TRBD1 (5 bases). This CDR3 contains 16 residues. From germline, CDR1 is MNHNS and CDR2 SASEGT. With 0 bases removed from V and 9 bases from J, the gap between germline ends came to 17 bases.

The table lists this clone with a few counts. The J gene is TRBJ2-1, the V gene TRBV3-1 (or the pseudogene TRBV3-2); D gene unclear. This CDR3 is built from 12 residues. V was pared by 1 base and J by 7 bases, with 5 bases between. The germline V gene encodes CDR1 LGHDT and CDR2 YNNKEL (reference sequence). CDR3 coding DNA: TGTGCCAGCAGCCAAGTACGGAATGAGCAGTTCTTC. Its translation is CASSQVRNEQFF.

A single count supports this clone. CDR3 sequence: CASSKAGGKNQPQHF. The CDR3 DNA is TGTGCCAGTAGTAAGGCAGGGGGCAAGAATCAGCCCCAGCATTTT. This chain connects TRBV19 to TRBJ1-5; 8 bases line up with TRBD1. Per the germline V gene, CDR1 is LNHDA and CDR2 is SQIVND (reference sequence). This CDR3 is built from 15 residues. V gave up 4 bases and J gave up 4 bases; unmatched junction bases: 6.

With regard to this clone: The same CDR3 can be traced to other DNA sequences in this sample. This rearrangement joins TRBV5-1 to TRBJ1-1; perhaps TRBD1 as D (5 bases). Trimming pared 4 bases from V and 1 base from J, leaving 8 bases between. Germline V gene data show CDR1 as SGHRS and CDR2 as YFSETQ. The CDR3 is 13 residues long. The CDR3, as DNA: TGCGCCAGCAGCCCCCAGGGGAACACTGAAGCTTTCTTT. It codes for CASSPQGNTEAFF.

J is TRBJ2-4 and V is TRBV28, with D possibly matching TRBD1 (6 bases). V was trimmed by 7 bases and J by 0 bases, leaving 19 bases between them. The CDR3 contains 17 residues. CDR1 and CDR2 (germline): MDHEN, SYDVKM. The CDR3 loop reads CASIPDRPNLAKNIQYF. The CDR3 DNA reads TGTGCCAGCATCCCCGACAGGCCCAACTTAGCCAAAAACATTCAGTACTTC.

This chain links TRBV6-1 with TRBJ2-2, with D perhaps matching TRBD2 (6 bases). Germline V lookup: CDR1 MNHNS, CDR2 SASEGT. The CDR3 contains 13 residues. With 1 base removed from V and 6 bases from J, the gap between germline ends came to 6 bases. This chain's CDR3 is CASSEGEAGELFF. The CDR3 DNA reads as TGTGCCAGCAGTGAAGGGGAGGCCGGGGAGCTGTTTTTT.

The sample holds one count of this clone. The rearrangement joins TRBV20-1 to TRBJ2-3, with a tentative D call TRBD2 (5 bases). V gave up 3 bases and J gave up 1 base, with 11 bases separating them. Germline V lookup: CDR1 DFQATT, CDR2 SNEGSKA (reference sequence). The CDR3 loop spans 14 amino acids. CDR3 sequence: CSASDGIGTDTQYF. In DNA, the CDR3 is TGCAGTGCTAGTGACGGGATTGGCACAGATACGCAGTATTTT.